This T cell receptor (beta chain) was identified during a study of blood T cell repertoires in COVID-19. Data came from immunoSEQ multiplex PCR; TCRdb stores just in-frame clones and leaves some out. The sample has some 48,000 clones, around nine tenths seen once; the top ten hold about 5.1%. V lost 1 base and J 3 bases, leaving 10 bases between the germline ends. This CDR3 region has 15 residues. Germline values: CDR1 SGHRS, CDR2 YFSETQ. The chain couples TRBV5-1 to TRBJ2-2, with D possibly being TRBD1 (6 bases). This sequence was found in a man aged 65 to 85 with acute or convalescent COVID-19. Sample: peripheral blood. CDR3 in DNA: TGCGCCAGCAGCTTGTCGACAGGACACACCGGGGAGCTGTTTTTT. It encodes CASSLSTGHTGELFF.